This T cell receptor (beta chain) came from a study of CD8 T cells in Susac syndrome. RNA totalling about 0.45 to 1 ug underwent reverse transcription with random hexamers. From the immunoSEQ multiplex PCR reads, TCRdb called clonotypes with MiXCR, one entry per CDR3 protein. In the table there are 150,000 to 200,000 distinct CDR3 sequences, roughly 94% of which are singletons. The study used treatment-naive patients who had stable or active relapsing-remitting disease as multiple sclerosis controls. The CD8+ and CD4+ T cells were negatively isolated, with the TEMRA cells enriched by FACS. V was cut by 2 bases and J by 3 bases, with 5 bases left in between. The CDR3 has 12 amino acids. Germline V CDR1 and CDR2: MDHEN, SYDVKM. This clonotype was seen a handful of times.

This chain connects TRBV28 to TRBJ2-7; D may be TRBD2 (5 bases). This TCR was recovered from a human donor with multiple sclerosis. The sample comprised CD4+ T cells from PBMCs. Written as DNA, the CDR3 is TGTGCCAGCAGTTTACGGGGCTACGAGCAGTACTTC. Translation: CASSLRGYEQYF. The full variable domain, with the rest looked up from reference TRBV28 and TRBJ2-7, is DVKVTQSSRYLVKRTGEKVFLECVQDMDHENMFWYRQDPGLGLRLIYFSYDVKMKEKGDIPEGYSVSREKKERFSLILESASTNQTSMYLCASSLRGYEQYFGPGTRLTVT.